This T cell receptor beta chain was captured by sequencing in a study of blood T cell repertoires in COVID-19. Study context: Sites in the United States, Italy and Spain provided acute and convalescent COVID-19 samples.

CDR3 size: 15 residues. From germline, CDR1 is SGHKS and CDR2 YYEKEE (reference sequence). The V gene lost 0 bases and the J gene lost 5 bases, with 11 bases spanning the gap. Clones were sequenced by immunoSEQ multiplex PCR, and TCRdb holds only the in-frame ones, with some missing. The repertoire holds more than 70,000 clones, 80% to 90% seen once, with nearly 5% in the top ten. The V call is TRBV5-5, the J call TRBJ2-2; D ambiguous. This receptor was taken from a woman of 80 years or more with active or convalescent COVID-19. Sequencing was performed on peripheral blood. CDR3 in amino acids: CASSLALSGTGELFF. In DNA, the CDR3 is TGTGCCAGCAGCTTGGCCCTGTCCGGTACCGGGGAGCTGTTTTTT.